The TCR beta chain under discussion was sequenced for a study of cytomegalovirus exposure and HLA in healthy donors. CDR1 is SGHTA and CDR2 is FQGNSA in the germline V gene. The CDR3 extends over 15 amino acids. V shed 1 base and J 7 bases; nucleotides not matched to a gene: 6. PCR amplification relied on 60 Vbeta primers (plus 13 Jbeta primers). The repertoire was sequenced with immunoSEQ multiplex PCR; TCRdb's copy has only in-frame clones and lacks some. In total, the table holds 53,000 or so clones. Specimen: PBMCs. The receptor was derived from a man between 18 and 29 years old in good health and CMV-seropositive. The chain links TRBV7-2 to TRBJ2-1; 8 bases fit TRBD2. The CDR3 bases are TGTGCCAGCAGCTTAGACGGGAGGGCCATAAATGAGCAGTTCTTC. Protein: CASSLDGRAINEQFF.